The 3 T cell receptor beta chains in this list originate from one sample, sequenced in a study of shared clonotypes between healthy human individuals. Method: immunoSEQ multiplex PCR; TCRdb's copy keeps in-frame clones and lacks some. Seen here are 2 million to 3 million clones, over 85% observed once, and the top ten hold approximately 0.36%. Sequences were obtained from naive CD4+ T cells from PBMCs. Specified subset: CD45RA+ positively selected. All receptors come from a man between 18 and 29 years old in good health. Some clones in this sample may be carry-over from other donors' samples.

This chain connects TRBV7-6 to TRBJ2-5, with TRBD2 matching 12 bases. V was clipped by 5 bases and J by 1 base; unmatched bases: 8. The CDR3 has 17 residues. CDR1 is SGHVS and CDR2 is FNYEAQ in the germline V gene. CDR3 nucleotide sequence: TGTGCCAGCAGCAGGACTAGCGGGACTTTACCCCAAGAGACCCAGTACTTC. Its translation: CASSRTSGTLPQETQYF.

The chain employs TRBV6-6 and TRBJ1-2, with a weak D call TRBD1 (5 bases). V lost 2 bases and J 4 bases, leaving 14 bases between the germline ends. CDR3 length: 15 amino acids. Germline loops: CDR1 MNHNY, CDR2 SVGAGI (reference sequence). The CDR3 region is CASSYMAGLGYGYTF. CDR3 coding DNA: TGTGCCAGCAGTTACATGGCAGGGTTGGGCTATGGCTACACCTTC.

CDR3 DNA sequence: TGTGCCAGCAGTTTTTTTGGGGACAGGTCCTACGAGCAGTACTTC. Translation gives CASSFFGDRSYEQYF. The genes are TRBV28 and TRBJ2-7; TRBD1 matches 8 bases. The V segment lost 3 bases and the J segment 1 base; nucleotides outside the gene matches: 5. The germline CDR1 and CDR2 sequences are MDHEN and SYDVKM. The CDR3 has 15 amino acids.